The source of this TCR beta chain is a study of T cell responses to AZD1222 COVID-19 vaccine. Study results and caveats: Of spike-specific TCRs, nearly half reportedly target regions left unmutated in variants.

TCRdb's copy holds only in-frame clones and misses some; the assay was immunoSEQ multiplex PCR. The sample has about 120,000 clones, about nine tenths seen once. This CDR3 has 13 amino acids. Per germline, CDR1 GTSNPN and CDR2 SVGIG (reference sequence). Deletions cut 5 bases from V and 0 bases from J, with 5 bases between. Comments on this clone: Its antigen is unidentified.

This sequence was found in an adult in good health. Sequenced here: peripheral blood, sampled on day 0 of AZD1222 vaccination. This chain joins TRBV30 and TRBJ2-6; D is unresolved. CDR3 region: CAWANSGANVLTF. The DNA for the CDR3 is TGTGCCTGGGCTAACTCTGGGGCCAACGTCCTGACTTTC.